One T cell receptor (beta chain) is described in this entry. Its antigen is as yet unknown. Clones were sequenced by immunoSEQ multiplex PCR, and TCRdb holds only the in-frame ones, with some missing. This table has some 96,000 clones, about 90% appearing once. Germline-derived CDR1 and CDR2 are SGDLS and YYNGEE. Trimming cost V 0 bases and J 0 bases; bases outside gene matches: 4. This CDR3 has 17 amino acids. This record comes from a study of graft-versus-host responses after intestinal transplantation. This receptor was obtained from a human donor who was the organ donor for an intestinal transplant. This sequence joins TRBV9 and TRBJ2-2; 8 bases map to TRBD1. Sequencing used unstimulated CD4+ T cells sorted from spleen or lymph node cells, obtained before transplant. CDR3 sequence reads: CASSVGQGATNTGELFF. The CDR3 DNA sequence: TGTGCCAGCAGCGTAGGGCAGGGGGCTACGAACACCGGGGAGCTGTTTTTT.